These 15 T cell receptor beta chains came from one sample sequenced in a study of OX40 agonist ivuxolimab in advanced cancers. TCRdb's copy holds only in-frame clones and misses some; the assay was immunoSEQ multiplex PCR. The profile shows more than 80,000 clones, 90% of them singletons. This material consisted of CD4+ or CD8+ T cells sorted from blood, taken in a trial of the OX40 agonist ivuxolimab. The receptors originated from an adult with an advanced solid tumor such as melanoma, head and neck, liver or kidney cancer.

CDR3 sequence (DNA): TGTGCCAGCCCACTCGGGGGGGGAAATCAGCCCCAGCATTTT. It encodes CASPLGGGNQPQHF. V and J are TRBV28 and TRBJ1-5; a weak D match, TRBD1 (5 bases). CDR1 and CDR2 from the germline V gene are MDHEN and SYDVKM. Trimming removed 8 bases from V and 4 bases from J, with 15 bases in between. The CDR3 is 14 amino acids.

The J gene is TRBJ2-7, the V gene TRBV10-2; 12 bases are shared with TRBD1. The CDR3 runs to 15 residues. Germline V gene sequence: CDR1 WSHSY, CDR2 SAAADI. J was trimmed by 3 bases and V by 6 bases; bases with no gene match: 6. CDR3 residues: CASRPGQGAIYEQYF. CDR3 sequence (DNA): TGCGCCAGCAGACCGGGACAGGGGGCGATCTACGAGCAGTACTTC.

This clone is a singleton in its sample. This chain uses TRBV7-2 with TRBJ1-6, with 8 positions matching TRBD1. This CDR3 contains 14 residues. Looked up from germline, CDR1 is SGHTA and CDR2 is FQGNSA. V shed 7 bases and J 9 bases; nucleotides not matched to a gene: 8. CDR3 DNA sequence: TGTGCCAGCACCTGGACAGGGTCTACTTCACCCCTCCACTTT. Its protein is CASTWTGSTSPLHF.

The rearrangement links TRBV28 to TRBJ1-5; no definite D call. Per germline, CDR1 MDHEN and CDR2 SYDVKM. V dropped 3 bases and J dropped 2 bases, with 14 bases sitting between them. This CDR3 is 16 amino acids long. For the CDR3, the DNA is TGTGCCAGCAGTTTCGGCCTTCTTGGTGGCAATCAGCCCCAGCATTTT. It encodes CASSFGLLGGNQPQHF.

This chain joins TRBV6-5 and TRBJ2-5; 10 nucleotides agree with TRBD2. CDR3 length: 14 amino acids. CDR1 and CDR2 (germline): MNHEY, SVGAGI. Unmatched junction bases numbered 5, after V lost 5 bases and J lost 5 bases. CDR3 bases: TGTGCCAGCAGTGGGCGAGCGGGGGGGGAGACCCAGTACTTC. Translated, it gives CASSGRAGGETQYF.

The chain carries TRBV28 and TRBJ1-3, with TRBD1 matching over 9 bases. CDR1 MDHEN and CDR2 SYDVKM come from the germline V gene. This CDR3 has 18 amino acids. The V segment lost 7 bases and the J segment 4 bases; nucleotides outside the gene matches: 17. CDR3 protein: CASTPLSEQGASGNTIYF. The CDR3 DNA reads as TGTGCCAGCACCCCACTCTCGGAACAGGGGGCGTCCGGAAACACCATATATTTT.

The chain combines TRBV28 with TRBJ2-3; maybe TRBD2 (5 bases). Trimming removed 3 bases at V and 4 bases at J, with 8 bases between. Germline CDR1 is MDHEN and CDR2 is SYDVKM. CDR3 size: 13 residues. For the CDR3, the DNA is TGTGCCAGCAGTTTCCGGACTTCAGATACGCAGTATTTT. Protein: CASSFRTSDTQYF.

The chain recombines TRBV18 with TRBJ1-1, with D possibly matching TRBD1 (6 bases). In germline, CDR1 is KGHSH, CDR2 LQKENI. The CDR3 is 15 amino acids. Trimming left V 8 bases short and J 2 bases short, with 18 bases between. Written as DNA, the CDR3 is TGTGCCAGCGTGAACCCCGCAGGGGTCAACACTGAAGCTTTCTTT. Protein sequence: CASVNPAGVNTEAFF.

This clone was detected only a few times. The V gene is TRBV7-3, the J gene TRBJ1-1; weak D call: TRBD1 (5 bases). This CDR3 has 13 amino acids. Trimming took 4 bases from V and 6 from J, leaving 12 bases between them. The germline CDR1 and CDR2 sequences are SGHTA and FQGTGA. The CDR3 DNA reads TGTGCCAGCAGCTCACAAGCAGGGTCTGAAGCTTTCTTT. Its translation: CASSSQAGSEAFF.

This clone has only one observation. The V gene is TRBV7-2, the J gene TRBJ1-3, with D maybe TRBD1 (5 bases). This CDR3 is built from 14 residues. Germline V gene lookup returns CDR1 SGHTA and CDR2 FQGNSA. The V end was cut by 4 bases, the J end by 0 bases, with 7 bases between. The CDR3 region is CASSSGHSGNTIYF. The CDR3 nucleotides read TGTGCCAGCAGCTCCGGACACTCTGGAAACACCATATATTTT. Combining the CDR3 with reference TRBV7-2 and TRBJ1-3 gives the whole variable domain GAGVSQSPSNKVTEKGKDVELRCDPISGHTALYWYRQSLGQGLEFLIYFQGNSAPDKSGLPSDRFSAERTGGSVSTLTIQRTQQEDSAVYLCASSSGHSGNTIYFGEGSWLTVV.

The chain combines TRBV20-1 with TRBJ1-1; D perhaps matches TRBD1 (6 bases). This CDR3 spans 11 amino acids. The germline V and J ends were trimmed by 6 bases and 7 bases, with 12 bases remaining between them. Germline V gives CDR1 DFQATT, CDR2 SNEGSKA (reference sequence). The CDR3 loop reads CSAAQGVEAFF. The CDR3 bases are TGCAGTGCAGCACAGGGTGTTGAAGCTTTCTTT.

The sample holds one count of this clone. The gene calls are TRBV6-1 and TRBJ1-4; D gene uncertain. Per germline, CDR1 MNHNS and CDR2 SASEGT. Trimming cost V 8 bases and J 2 bases, with 6 bases left between them. This CDR3 is built from 12 residues. The CDR3 coding sequence is TGTGCCAGCTCGCGGACTAATGAAAAACTGTTTTTT. Translating gives CASSRTNEKLFF.

The V gene is TRBV6-1, the J gene TRBJ2-3, with D maybe TRBD2 (5 bases). This CDR3 has 16 amino acids. Germline CDR1 reads MNHNS; CDR2 reads SASEGT. V lost 4 bases and J lost 0, with 14 bases in between. CDR3 DNA: TGTGCCAGCAGTGCTCGGGGTGGTACTAGCACAGATACGCAGTATTTT. This encodes CASSARGGTSTDTQYF.

The V call is TRBV9, the J call TRBJ2-7, with TRBD1 matching over 8 bases. Germline values: CDR1 SGDLS, CDR2 YYNGEE. With V trimmed by 0 bases and J by 3 bases, 8 bases remained unmatched. The CDR3 runs to 16 residues. The CDR3 sequence: CASSVEGTGYIYEQYF. As DNA, the CDR3 is TGTGCCAGCAGCGTAGAGGGGACAGGTTACATCTACGAGCAGTACTTC.

The chain uses TRBV10-3 and TRBJ1-6; possibly TRBD1 for D (5 bases). Germline values: CDR1 ENHRY, CDR2 SYGVKD. V lost 2 bases, J lost 6 bases, and 14 bases lay in between. The CDR3 spans 16 residues. The CDR3 is CAISERGGSGNSPLHF. The CDR3 DNA follows: TGTGCCATCAGTGAGCGGGGGGGGTCGGGTAATTCACCCCTCCACTTT.